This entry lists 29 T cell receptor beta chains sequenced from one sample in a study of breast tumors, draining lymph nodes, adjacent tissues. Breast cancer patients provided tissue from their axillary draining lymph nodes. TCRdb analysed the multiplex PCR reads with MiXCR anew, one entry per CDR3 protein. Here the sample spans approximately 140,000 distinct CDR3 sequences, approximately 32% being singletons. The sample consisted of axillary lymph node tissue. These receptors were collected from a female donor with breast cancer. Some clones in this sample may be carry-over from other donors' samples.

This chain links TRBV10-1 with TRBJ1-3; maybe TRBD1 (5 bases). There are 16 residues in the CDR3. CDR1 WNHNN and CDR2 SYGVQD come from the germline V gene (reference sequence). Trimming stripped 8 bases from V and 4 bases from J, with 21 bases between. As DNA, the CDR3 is TGCGCCAGCTGCCGGGGCTTCCCGGCTTCCGGAAACACCATATATTTT. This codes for CASCRGFPASGNTIYF.

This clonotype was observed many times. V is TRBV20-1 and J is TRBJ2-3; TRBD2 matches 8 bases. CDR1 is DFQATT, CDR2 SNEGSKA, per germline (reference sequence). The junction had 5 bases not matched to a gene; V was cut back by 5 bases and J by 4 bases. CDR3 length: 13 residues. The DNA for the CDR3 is TGCAGTGCTGCCCGGGGGGGCGCAGATACGCAGTATTTT. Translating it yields CSAARGGADTQYF.

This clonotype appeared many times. DNA for the CDR3: TGTGCCAGCAGTTTGCCCAGGGACGAGCAGTACTTC. It specifies CASSLPRDEQYF. The chain is built from TRBV28 and TRBJ2-7, with D possibly being TRBD1 (5 bases). This CDR3 is built from 12 residues. The V end lost 3 bases, the J end lost 5 bases, and 8 bases lay between the germline ends. Germline CDR1 MDHEN, CDR2 SYDVKM.

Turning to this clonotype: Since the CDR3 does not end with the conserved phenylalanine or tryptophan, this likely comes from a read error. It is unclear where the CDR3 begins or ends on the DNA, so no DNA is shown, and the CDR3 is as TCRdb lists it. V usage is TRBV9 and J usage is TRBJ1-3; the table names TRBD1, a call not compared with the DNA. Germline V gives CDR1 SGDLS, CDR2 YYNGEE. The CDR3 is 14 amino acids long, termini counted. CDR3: CASSEGQWANTICL.

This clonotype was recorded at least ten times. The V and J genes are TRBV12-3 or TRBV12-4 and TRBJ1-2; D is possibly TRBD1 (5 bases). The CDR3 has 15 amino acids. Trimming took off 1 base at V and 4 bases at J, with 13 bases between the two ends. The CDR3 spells CASSLGQPAGYGYTF. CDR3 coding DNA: TGTGCCAGCAGTTTAGGACAGCCTGCTGGCTATGGCTACACCTTC.

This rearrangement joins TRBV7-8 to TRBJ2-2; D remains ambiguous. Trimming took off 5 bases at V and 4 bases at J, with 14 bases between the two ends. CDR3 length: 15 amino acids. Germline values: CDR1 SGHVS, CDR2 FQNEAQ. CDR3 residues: CASSPTMGSTGELFF. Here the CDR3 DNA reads TGTGCCAGCAGCCCAACTATGGGAAGCACCGGGGAGCTGTTTTTT.

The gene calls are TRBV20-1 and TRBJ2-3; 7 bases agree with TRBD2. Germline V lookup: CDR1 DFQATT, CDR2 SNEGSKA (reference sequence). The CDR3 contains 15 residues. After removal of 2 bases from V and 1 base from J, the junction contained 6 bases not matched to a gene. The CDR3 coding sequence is TGCAGTGCTAGAATGGGGGGGGGGGGCACAGATACGCAGTATTTT. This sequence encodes CSARMGGGGTDTQYF.

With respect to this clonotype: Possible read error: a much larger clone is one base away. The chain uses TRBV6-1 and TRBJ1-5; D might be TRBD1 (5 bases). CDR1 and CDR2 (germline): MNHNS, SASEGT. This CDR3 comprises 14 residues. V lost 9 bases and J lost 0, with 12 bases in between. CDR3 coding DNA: TGTGCCAGTAGACGGGGGAATAGCAATCAGCCCCAGCATTTT. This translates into CASRRGNSNQPQHF.

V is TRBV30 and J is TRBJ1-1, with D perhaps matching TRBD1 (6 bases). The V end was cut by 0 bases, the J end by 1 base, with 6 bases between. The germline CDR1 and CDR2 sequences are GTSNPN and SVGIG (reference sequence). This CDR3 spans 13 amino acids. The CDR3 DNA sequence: TGTGCCTGGAGTGTACAGGGGAACACTGAAGCTTTCTTT. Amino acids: CAWSVQGNTEAFF.

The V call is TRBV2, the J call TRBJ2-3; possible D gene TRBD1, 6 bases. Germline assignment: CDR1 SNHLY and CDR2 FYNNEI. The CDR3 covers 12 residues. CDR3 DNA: TGTGCTAGAGACAGGCGAGATTATACGCAGTATTTT. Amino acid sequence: CARDRRDYTQYF.

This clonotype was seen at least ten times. CDR3: CASIPGTTRETQYF. In nucleotides, the CDR3 is TGTGCCAGCATACCTGGGACTACACGGGAGACCCAGTACTTC. This chain joins TRBV2 and TRBJ2-5; TRBD2 agrees at 7 bases. Germline CDR1 reads SNHLY; CDR2 reads FYNNEI. This CDR3 is built from 14 residues. Germline trimming cut 7 bases from V and 5 bases from J; bases unmatched to any gene: 10.

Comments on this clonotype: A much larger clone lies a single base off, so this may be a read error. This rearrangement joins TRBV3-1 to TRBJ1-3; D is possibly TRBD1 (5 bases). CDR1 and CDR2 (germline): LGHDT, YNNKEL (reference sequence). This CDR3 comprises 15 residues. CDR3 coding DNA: TGTGCCAGCAGCCAAGGCCCGGGACCTGGTAACACCATATATTTT. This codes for CASSQGPGPGNTIYF.

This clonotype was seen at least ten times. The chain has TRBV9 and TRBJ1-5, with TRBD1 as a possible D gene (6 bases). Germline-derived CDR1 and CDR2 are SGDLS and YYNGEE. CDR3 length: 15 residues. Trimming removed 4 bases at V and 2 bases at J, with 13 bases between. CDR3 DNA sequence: TGTGCCAGCAGCCAGAACCCAGGGGGCAATCAGCCCCAGCATTTT. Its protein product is CASSQNPGGNQPQHF.

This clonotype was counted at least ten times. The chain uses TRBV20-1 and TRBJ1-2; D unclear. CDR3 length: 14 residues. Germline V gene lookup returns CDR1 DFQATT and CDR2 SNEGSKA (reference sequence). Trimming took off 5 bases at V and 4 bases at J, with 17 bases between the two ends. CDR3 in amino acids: CSAPLTDGPYGYTF. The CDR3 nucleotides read TGCAGTGCTCCTCTTACTGACGGCCCCTATGGCTACACCTTC.

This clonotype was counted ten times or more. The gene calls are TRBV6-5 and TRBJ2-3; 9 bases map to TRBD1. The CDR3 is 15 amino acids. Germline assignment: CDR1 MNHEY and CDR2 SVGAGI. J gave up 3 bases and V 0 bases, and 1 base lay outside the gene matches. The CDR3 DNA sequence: TGTGCCAGCAGTTACTCGGACAGGGGTACAGATACGCAGTATTTT. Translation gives CASSYSDRGTDTQYF.

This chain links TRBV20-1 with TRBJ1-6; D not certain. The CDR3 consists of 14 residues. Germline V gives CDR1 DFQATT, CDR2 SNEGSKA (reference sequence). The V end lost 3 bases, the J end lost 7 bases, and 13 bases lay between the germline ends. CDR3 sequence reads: CSASPGQWNSPLHF. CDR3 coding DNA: TGCAGTGCTAGCCCCGGGCAGTGGAATTCACCCCTCCACTTT.

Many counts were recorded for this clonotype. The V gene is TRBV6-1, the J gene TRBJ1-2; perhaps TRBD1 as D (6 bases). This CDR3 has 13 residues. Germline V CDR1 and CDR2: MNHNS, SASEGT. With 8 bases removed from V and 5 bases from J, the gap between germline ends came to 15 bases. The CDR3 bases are TGTGCCAGCTTCCGGACAGAAAGATATGGCTACACCTTC. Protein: CASFRTERYGYTF.

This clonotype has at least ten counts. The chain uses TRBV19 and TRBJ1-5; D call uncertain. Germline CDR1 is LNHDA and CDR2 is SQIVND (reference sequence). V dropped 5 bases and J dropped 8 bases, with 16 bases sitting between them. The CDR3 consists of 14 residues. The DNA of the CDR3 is TGTGCCAGTAGTTCGGGAGCAGCTCAGAAGCCCCAGCATTTT. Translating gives CASSSGAAQKPQHF.

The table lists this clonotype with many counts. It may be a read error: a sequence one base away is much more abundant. The CDR3 nucleotides are TGCAGTGCGCGCAAGGGGGCTGGGGCCACCGTCCTGACTTTC. The encoded protein is CSARKGAGATVLTF. V gene TRBV20-1 combines with J gene TRBJ2-6; TRBD1 agrees at 7 bases. The CDR3 sequence is 14 residues long. Per the germline V gene, CDR1 is DFQATT and CDR2 is SNEGSKA (reference sequence).

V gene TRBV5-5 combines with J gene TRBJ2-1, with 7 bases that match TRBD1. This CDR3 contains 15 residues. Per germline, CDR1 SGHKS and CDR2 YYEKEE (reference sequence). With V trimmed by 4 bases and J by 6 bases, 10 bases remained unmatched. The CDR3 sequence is CASSRSETGLNEQFF. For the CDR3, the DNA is TGTGCCAGCAGCCGGAGCGAGACAGGGCTCAATGAGCAGTTCTTC.

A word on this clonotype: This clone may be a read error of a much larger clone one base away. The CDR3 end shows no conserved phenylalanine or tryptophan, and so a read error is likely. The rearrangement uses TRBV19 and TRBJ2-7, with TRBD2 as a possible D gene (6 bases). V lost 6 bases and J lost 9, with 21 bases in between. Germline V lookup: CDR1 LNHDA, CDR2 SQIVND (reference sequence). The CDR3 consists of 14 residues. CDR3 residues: CASRVAGSAHVQYL. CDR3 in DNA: TGTGCCAGTAGGGTTGCGGGGTCGGCCCACGTGCAGTACCTC.

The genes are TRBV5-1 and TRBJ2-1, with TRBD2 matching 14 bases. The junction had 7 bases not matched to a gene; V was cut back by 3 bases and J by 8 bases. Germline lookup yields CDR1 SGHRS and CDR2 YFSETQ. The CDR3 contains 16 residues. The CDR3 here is CASSSAGLAGGYEQFF. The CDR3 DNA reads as TGCGCCAGCAGCTCGGCCGGACTAGCGGGGGGATATGAGCAGTTCTTC.

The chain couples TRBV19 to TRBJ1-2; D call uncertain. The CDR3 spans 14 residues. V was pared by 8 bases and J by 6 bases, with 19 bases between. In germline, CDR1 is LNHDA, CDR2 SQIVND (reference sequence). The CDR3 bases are TGTGCCAGTTCACCCATGGGGAAGGAAGATGGCTACACCTTC. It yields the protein CASSPMGKEDGYTF.

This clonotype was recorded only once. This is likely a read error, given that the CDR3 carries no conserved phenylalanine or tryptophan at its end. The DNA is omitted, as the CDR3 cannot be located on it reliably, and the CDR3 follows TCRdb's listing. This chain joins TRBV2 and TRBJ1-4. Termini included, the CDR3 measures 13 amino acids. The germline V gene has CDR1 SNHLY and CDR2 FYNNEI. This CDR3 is CARKTYGETTETY.

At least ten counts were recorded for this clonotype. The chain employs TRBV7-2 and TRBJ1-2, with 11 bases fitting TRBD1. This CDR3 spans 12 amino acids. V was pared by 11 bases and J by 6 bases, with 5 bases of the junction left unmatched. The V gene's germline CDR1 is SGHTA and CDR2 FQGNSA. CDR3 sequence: CAGTGGGDGYTF. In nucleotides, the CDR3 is TGTGCCGGGACAGGGGGAGGCGATGGCTACACCTTC. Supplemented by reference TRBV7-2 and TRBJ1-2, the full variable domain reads GAGVSQSPSNKVTEKGKDVELRCDPISGHTALYWYRQSLGQGLEFLIYFQGNSAPDKSGLPSDRFSAERTGGSVSTLTIQRTQQEDSAVYLCAGTGGGDGYTFGSGTRLTVV.

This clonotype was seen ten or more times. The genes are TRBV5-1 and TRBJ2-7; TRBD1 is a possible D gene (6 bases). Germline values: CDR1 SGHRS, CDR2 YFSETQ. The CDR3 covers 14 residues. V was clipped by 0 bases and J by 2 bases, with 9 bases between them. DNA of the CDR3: TGCGCCAGCAGCTTGGAGGGACACCCCTACGAGCAGTACTTC. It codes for CASSLEGHPYEQYF.

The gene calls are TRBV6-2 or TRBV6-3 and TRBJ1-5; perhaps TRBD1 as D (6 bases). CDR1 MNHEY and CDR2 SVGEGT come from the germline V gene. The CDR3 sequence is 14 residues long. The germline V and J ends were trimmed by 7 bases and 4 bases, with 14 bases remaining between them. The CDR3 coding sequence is TGTGCCAGCACCAACCCTCAGGGGAATCAGCCCCAGCATTTT. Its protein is CASTNPQGNQPQHF.

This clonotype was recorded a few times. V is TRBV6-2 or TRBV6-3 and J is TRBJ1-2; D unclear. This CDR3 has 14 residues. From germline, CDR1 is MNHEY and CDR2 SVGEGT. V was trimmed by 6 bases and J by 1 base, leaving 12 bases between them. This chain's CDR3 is CASRTSGSNYGYTF. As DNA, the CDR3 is TGTGCCAGCAGGACCTCGGGGAGTAACTATGGCTACACCTTC.

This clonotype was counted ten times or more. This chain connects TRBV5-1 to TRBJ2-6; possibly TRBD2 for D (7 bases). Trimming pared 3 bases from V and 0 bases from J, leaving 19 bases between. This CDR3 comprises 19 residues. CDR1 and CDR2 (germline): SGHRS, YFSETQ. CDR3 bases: TGCGCCAGCAGCTCCCAAGGGCAAGGGGGGGTCTCTGGGGCCAACGTCCTGACTTTC. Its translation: CASSSQGQGGVSGANVLTF.